This entry lists 13 T cell receptor beta chains sequenced from one sample in a study of T-cell reconstitution after alpha-beta-depleted transplantation in children. The TCRbeta library incorporated unique molecular identifiers. MiXCR was run by TCRdb on the PCR reads, yielding one entry per CDR3 protein. The sample yields some 340,000 distinct CDR3 sequences, 10% to 13% seen once. This specimen was PBMCs from the stem cell graft donor, taken from the stem cell graft. These receptors all stem from a human donor who donated a stem cell graft to a child with acute lymphoblastic leukemia.

The chain couples TRBV7-8 to TRBJ2-1; possible D gene TRBD2, 7 bases. CDR3 length equals 18 residues. Between the trimmed V and J ends, which lost 1 base and 9 bases, there was a span of 25 bases. Germline lookup yields CDR1 SGHVS and CDR2 FQNEAQ. CDR3 in amino acids: CASSLVGPIGGLSAEQFF. CDR3 bases: TGTGCCAGCAGCTTAGTCGGACCGATAGGGGGACTATCGGCTGAGCAGTTCTTC.

This chain links TRBV7-2 with TRBJ1-5; a weak D match, TRBD1 (5 bases). There are 15 residues in the CDR3. V shed 1 base and J shed 4 bases, with 11 bases lying between them. Germline values: CDR1 SGHTA, CDR2 FQGNSA. CDR3 coding DNA: TGTGCCAGCAGCTTAGAGAGCACAGGTAATCAGCCCCAGCATTTT. Translated, it gives CASSLESTGNQPQHF.

V gene TRBV7-9 combines with J gene TRBJ2-5; 8 nucleotides align to TRBD1. There are 14 residues in the CDR3. V lost 5 bases, J lost 5 bases, and 7 bases stayed unmatched. The germline V gene encodes CDR1 SEHNR and CDR2 FQNEAQ (reference sequence). CDR3 sequence (DNA): TGTGCCAGCAGCCGCGGACAGGGTAGGGAGACCCAGTACTTC. Translating it yields CASSRGQGRETQYF.

In its sample, this clonotype was seen a few times. The chain couples TRBV12-3 or TRBV12-4 to TRBJ2-7; 9 positions agree with TRBD1. The CDR3 consists of 15 residues. Germline trimming cut 3 bases from V and 1 base from J; bases unmatched to any gene: 4. The CDR3 nucleotides read TGTGCCAGCAGTTTTTCCGGGACAGGGTCCTACGAGCAGTACTTC. Translation gives CASSFSGTGSYEQYF.

As regards this clonotype: The junction departs from germline at one end; a sequencing error may be responsible. This chain joins TRBV4-1 and TRBJ2-5; D gene unclear. From germline, CDR1 is MGHRA and CDR2 YSYEKL. The CDR3 length is 15 residues. CDR3 sequence reads: CASSQEVSRTETHYF. In DNA form, the CDR3 reads TGCGCCAGCAGCCAAGAGGTATCACGGACGGAGACCCATTACTTC.

This clonotype was recorded at least ten times. This sequence joins TRBV6-2 or TRBV6-3 and TRBJ2-1; 9 bases are shared with TRBD2. CDR1 is MNHEY, CDR2 SVGEGT, per germline. Trimming removed 0 bases from V and 6 bases from J; junction bases left unmatched: 12. CDR3 length: 18 amino acids. CDR3 sequence (DNA): TGTGCCAGCAGTTACTCCCCGAGGGATAGCGGGAGTCGCAATGAGCAGTTCTTC. Its protein is CASSYSPRDSGSRNEQFF.

The chain joins TRBV7-2 to TRBJ2-7; D is uncertain. CDR1 is SGHTA and CDR2 is FQGNSA in the germline V gene. This CDR3 is built from 13 residues. V was trimmed by 2 bases and J by 2 bases, leaving 7 bases between them. CDR3 bases: TGTGCCAGCAGCTTAAACAGTCCCTACGAGCAGTACTTC. The encoded protein is CASSLNSPYEQYF.

This clonotype occurred a few times. V and J are TRBV6-5 and TRBJ1-5; D ambiguous. The CDR3 covers 14 residues. CDR1 MNHEY and CDR2 SVGAGI come from the germline V gene. V was cut by 0 bases and J by 2 bases, with 5 bases left in between. The CDR3, as DNA: TGTGCCAGCAGTTACTCGCAGGGCAATCAGCCCCAGCATTTT. Its protein product is CASSYSQGNQPQHF.

The chain links TRBV6-5 to TRBJ2-7, with D possibly being TRBD2 (5 bases). The germline CDR1 and CDR2 sequences are MNHEY and SVGAGI. Trimming stripped 8 bases from V and 5 bases from J, with 13 bases between. The CDR3 has 12 residues. CDR3 amino acids: CASAGLVNEQYF. For the CDR3, the DNA is TGTGCCAGCGCGGGTCTCGTCAACGAGCAGTACTTC.

The rearrangement uses TRBV12-3 or TRBV12-4 and TRBJ2-1; 10 bases match TRBD2. The CDR3 extends over 15 amino acids. V gave up 7 bases and J gave up 10 bases; unmatched junction bases: 13. The CDR3 DNA reads TGTGCCAGCACCTCCGGAGCTAGCGGGAGAGGGGAGCAGTTCTTC. Translating it yields CASTSGASGRGEQFF.

A word on this clonotype: This may come from a read error, since a much larger clone is one base off. V usage is TRBV30 and J usage is TRBJ2-5; D unresolved. The germline V gene encodes CDR1 GTSNPN and CDR2 SVGIG (reference sequence). V lost 2 bases to trimming and J lost 1 base, with 8 bases between them. The CDR3 has 13 amino acids. Written as DNA, the CDR3 is TGTGCCTGGAGTTCTTCGGCCCAAGAGACCCAGTACTTC. This sequence encodes CAWSSSAQETQYF.

In this sample, this clonotype turned up a few times. J is TRBJ1-4 and V is TRBV6-1; TRBD1 is a possible D gene (6 bases). This CDR3 is 15 amino acids long. Germline CDR1 and CDR2: MNHNS and SASEGT. Trimming shortened V by 6 bases and J by 3 bases, and 14 bases separated the two germline ends. The CDR3 DNA sequence: TGTGCCAGCAGCCCGCGGGGGGCGGCTAATGAAAAACTGTTTTTT. Translated, it gives CASSPRGAANEKLFF.

The chain couples TRBV29-1 to TRBJ2-7; 11 bases line up with TRBD1. The germline gives CDR1 SQVTM, CDR2 ANQGSEA. The V and J ends lost 3 bases and 2 bases, in that order; junction bases with no gene match: 0. The CDR3 length is 13 residues. CDR3 residues: CSVEGQGAYEQYF. The DNA of the CDR3 is TGCAGCGTTGAGGGACAGGGGGCCTACGAGCAGTACTTC.